Shown below are 5 T cell receptor beta chains from a single sample sequenced in a study of response to subunit inactivated influenza vaccine. One entry per CDR3 protein, called by TCRdb with MiXCR from the RT-PCR reads. The sample holds about 170,000 distinct CDR3 sequences, 12% seen once. This same sample was also taken into another study, of T cells expressing NK-cell markers. That study adds: Production of TCR beta cDNA relied on 5'RACE template switching with UMIs.

The sample consisted of CD8+ T cells sorted from PBMCs, taken less than 13 days after vaccination. The origin of the receptors is a man in his forties or fifties who received an inactivated influenza vaccine.

The rearrangement links TRBV12-3 or TRBV12-4 to TRBJ2-7; the D gene is possibly TRBD1 (5 bases). The CDR3 extends over 11 amino acids. V was pared by 8 bases and J by 6 bases, with 11 bases between. The chain's CDR3 is CASARGSEQYF. The CDR3 bases are TGTGCCAGCGCAAGGGGTTCCGAGCAGTACTTC.

This clonotype was counted ten times or more. This chain uses TRBV6-4 with TRBJ2-1, with 10 bases lining up with TRBD1. There are 15 residues in the CDR3. Trimming took 3 bases from V and 8 from J; bases not matched to a gene: 7. Germline lookup yields CDR1 MRHNA and CDR2 SNTAGT. This chain's CDR3 is CASSESRQGADEQFF. The DNA of the CDR3 is TGTGCCAGCAGTGAGTCCCGACAGGGGGCTGATGAGCAGTTCTTC.

The chain links TRBV12-3 or TRBV12-4 to TRBJ2-3, with D maybe TRBD2 (6 bases). The ends were cut back, 5 bases at V and 4 bases at J, with 13 bases in the middle. This CDR3 spans 14 amino acids. The CDR3 DNA reads TGTGCCAGCAGTCTGAGACTAGAGGCAGATACGCAGTATTTT. Amino acids: CASSLRLEADTQYF.

This clonotype was picked up many times. V and J are TRBV11-2 and TRBJ2-1, with TRBD2 matching over 9 bases. Germline V CDR1 and CDR2: SGHAT, FQNNGV. CDR3 length: 13 amino acids. The trim removed 11 bases at V and 7 bases at J, leaving 9 bases unmatched. In DNA, the CDR3 is TGTGCCTGCGAGGCGGGAGGGCTTAATGAGCAGTTCTTC. Protein product: CACEAGGLNEQFF.

Of note for this clonotype: It is unclear where the CDR3 begins or ends on the DNA, so no DNA is shown, and the CDR3 is as TCRdb lists it. This chain connects TRBV29-1 to TRBJ2-5; whether TRBD2, the table's D call, matches the DNA was not checked. The CDR3 length is 16 residues, termini included. The germline V gene has CDR1 SQVTM and CDR2 ANQGSEA. Here the CDR3 reads CSVAGGTRGGRETQHF.